The entry below gives a single T cell receptor (beta chain) sequence along with its context. Every patient had relapsed following autologous stem cell transplantation, and cohorts differed in brentuximab vedotin exposure. The V end was cut by 3 bases, the J end by 8 bases, with 9 bases between. The CDR3 is 13 amino acids. Per the germline V gene, CDR1 is SGDLS and CDR2 is YYNGEE. These data are taken from a study of PD-1 blockade in classical Hodgkin lymphoma. Generated by immunoSEQ multiplex PCR, the TCRdb table keeps only in-frame clones and is missing some. The table lists 25,000 to 35,000 clones, around 68% of them singletons.

This specimen was peripheral blood mononuclear cells (PBMCs), taken before the second cycle of nivolumab. This chain uses TRBV9 with TRBJ1-6; D gene uncertain. This receptor was obtained from a human donor with classical Hodgkin lymphoma. For the CDR3, the DNA is TGTGCCAGCAGCGCGGTCGGGGATTCACCCCTCCACTTT. This translates into CASSAVGDSPLHF.